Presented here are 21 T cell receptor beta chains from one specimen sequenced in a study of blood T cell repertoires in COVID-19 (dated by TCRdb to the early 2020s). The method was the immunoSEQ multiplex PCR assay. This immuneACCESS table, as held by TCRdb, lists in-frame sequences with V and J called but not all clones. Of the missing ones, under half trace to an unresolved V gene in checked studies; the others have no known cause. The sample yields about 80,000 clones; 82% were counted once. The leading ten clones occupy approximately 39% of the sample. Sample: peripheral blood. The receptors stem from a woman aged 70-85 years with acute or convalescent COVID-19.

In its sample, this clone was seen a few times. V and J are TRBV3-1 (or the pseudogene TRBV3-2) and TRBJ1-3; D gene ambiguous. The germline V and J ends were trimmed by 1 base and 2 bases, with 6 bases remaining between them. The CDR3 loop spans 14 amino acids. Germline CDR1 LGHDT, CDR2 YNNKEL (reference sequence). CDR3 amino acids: CASSQVGTGNTIYF. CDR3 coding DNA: TGTGCCAGCAGCCAAGTTGGCACTGGAAACACCATATATTTT.

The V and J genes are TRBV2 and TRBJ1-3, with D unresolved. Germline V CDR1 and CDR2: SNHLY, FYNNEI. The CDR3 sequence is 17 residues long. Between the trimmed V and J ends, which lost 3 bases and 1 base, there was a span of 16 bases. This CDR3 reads CASSEDRGLKSGNTIYF. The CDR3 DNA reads TGTGCCAGCAGTGAGGATCGGGGTCTAAAATCTGGAAACACCATATATTTT.

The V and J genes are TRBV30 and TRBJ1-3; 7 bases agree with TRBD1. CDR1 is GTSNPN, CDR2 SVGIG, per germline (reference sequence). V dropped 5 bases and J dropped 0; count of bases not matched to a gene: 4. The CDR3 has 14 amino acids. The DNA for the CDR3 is TGTGCCTGGGACAGGGTCCTCTCTGGAAACACCATATATTTT. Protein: CAWDRVLSGNTIYF.

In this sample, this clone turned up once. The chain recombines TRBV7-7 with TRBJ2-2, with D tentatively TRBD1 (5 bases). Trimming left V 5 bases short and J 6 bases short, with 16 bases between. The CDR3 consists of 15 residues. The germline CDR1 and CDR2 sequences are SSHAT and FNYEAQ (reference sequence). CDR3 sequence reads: CASSPGKGFSGELFF. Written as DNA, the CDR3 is TGTGCCAGCAGCCCTGGGAAGGGGTTCTCCGGGGAGCTGTTTTTT.

The CDR3 region is CASSPGHLFNEQFF. CDR3 in DNA: TGTGCCAGCAGCCCTGGACACTTATTCAATGAGCAGTTCTTC. V is TRBV2 and J is TRBJ2-1; possible D gene TRBD1, 5 bases. The germline CDR1 and CDR2 sequences are SNHLY and FYNNEI. V was cut by 6 bases and J by 6 bases, with 15 bases left in between. This CDR3 contains 14 residues.

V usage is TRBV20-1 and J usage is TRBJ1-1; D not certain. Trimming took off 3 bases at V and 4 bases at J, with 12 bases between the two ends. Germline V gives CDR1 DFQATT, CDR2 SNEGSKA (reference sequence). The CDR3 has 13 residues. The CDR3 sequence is CSASSFGATEAFF. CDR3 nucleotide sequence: TGCAGTGCTAGTTCCTTCGGAGCCACTGAAGCTTTCTTT.

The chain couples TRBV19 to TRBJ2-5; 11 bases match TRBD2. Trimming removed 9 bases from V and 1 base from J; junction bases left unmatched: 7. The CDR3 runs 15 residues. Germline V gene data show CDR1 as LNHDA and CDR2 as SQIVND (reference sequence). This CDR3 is CASTGTSGLQETQYF. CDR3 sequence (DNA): TGTGCCAGCACAGGGACTAGCGGACTCCAAGAGACCCAGTACTTC. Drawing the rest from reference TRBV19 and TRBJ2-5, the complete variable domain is DGGITQSPKYLFRKEGQNVTLSCEQNLNHDAMYWYRQDPGQGLRLIYYSQIVNDFQKGDIAEGYSVSREKKESFPLTVTSAQKNPTAFYLCASTGTSGLQETQYFGPGTRLLVL.

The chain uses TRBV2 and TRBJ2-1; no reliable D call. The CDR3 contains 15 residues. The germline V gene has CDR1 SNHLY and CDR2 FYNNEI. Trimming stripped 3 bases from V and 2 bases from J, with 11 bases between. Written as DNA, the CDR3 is TGTGCCAGCAGTGACCGACTGCGAGCCTACAATGAGCAGTTCTTC. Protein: CASSDRLRAYNEQFF.

For the CDR3, the DNA is TGTGCCAGCAGTCCACAGGTAAATGAGCAGTTCTTC. Amino acids: CASSPQVNEQFF. The rearrangement links TRBV11-1 to TRBJ2-1, with D maybe TRBD1 (5 bases). From germline, CDR1 is SGHAT and CDR2 FQDESV (reference sequence). Trimming took 6 bases from V and 7 from J, leaving 10 bases between them. The length of the CDR3 is 12 residues. Combining the CDR3 with reference TRBV11-1 and TRBJ2-1 gives the whole variable domain EAEVAQSPRYKITEKSQAVAFWCDPISGHATLYWYRQILGQGPELLVQFQDESVVDDSQLPKDRFSAERLKGVDSTLKIQPAELGDSAMYLCASSPQVNEQFFGPGTRLTVL.

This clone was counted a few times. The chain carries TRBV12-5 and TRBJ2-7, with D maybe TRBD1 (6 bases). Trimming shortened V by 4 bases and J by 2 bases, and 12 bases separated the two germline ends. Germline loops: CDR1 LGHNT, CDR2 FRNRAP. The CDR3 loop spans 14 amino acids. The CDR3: CASGSGQVTYEQYF. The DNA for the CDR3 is TGTGCTAGTGGTTCGGGACAAGTAACCTACGAGCAGTACTTC.

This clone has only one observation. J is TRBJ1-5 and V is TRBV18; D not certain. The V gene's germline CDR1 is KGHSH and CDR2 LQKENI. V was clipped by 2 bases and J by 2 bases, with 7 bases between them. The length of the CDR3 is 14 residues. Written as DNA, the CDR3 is TGTGCCAGCTCACCATATTCAGGCAATCAGCCCCAGCATTTT. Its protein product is CASSPYSGNQPQHF.

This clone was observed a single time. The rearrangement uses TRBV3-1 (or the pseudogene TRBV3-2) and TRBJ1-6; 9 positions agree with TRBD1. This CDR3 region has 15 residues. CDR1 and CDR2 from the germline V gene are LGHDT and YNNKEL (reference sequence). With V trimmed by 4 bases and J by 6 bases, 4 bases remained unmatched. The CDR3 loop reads CASSPMGQGNSPLHF. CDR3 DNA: TGTGCCAGCAGCCCGATGGGACAGGGTAATTCACCCCTCCACTTT.

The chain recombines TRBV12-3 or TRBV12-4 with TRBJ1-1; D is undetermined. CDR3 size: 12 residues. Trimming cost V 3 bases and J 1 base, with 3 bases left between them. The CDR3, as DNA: TGTGCCAGCAGTTTCTGGAACACTGAAGCTTTCTTT. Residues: CASSFWNTEAFF.

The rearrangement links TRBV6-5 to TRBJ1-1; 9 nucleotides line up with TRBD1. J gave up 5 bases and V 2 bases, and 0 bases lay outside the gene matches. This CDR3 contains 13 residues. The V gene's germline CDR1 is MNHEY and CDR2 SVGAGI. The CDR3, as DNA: TGTGCCAGCAGTTACGACAGGGGGACTGAAGCTTTCTTT. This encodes CASSYDRGTEAFF.

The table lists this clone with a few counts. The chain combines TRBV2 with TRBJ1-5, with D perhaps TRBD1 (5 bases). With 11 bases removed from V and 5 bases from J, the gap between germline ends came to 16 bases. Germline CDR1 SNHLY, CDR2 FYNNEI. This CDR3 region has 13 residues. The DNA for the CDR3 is TGTGCCGGATCTCAGGGCTGGGATCAGCCCCAGCATTTT. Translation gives CAGSQGWDQPQHF.

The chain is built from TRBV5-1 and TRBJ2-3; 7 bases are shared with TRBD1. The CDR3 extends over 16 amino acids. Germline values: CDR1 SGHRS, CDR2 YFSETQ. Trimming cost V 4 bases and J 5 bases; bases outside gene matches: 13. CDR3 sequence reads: CASSPSTRQGKDTQYF. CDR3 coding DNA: TGCGCCAGCAGCCCTAGTACCCGACAGGGCAAAGATACGCAGTATTTT.

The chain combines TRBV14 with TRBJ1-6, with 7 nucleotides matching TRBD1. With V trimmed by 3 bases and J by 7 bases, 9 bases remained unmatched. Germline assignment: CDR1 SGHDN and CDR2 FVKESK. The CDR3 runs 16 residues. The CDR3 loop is CASSQGYRGANSPLHF. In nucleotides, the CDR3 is TGTGCCAGCAGCCAGGGCTACAGGGGCGCAAATTCACCCCTCCACTTT.

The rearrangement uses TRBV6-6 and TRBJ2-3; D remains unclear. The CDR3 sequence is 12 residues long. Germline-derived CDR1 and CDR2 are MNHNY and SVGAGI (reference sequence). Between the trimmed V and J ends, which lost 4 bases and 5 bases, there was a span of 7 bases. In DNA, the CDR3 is TGTGCCAGCAGTTTCAGGATAGATACGCAGTATTTT. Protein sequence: CASSFRIDTQYF.

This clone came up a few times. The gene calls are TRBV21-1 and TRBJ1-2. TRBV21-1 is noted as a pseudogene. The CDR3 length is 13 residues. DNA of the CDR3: TGTGCCAGCAGCGGCGGCCTAAACAATGGCTACACCTTC. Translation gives CASSGGLNNGYTF.

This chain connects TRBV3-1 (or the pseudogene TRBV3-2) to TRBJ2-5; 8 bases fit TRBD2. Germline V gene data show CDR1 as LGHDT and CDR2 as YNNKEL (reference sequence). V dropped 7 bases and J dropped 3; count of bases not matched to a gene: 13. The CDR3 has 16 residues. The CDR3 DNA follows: TGTGCCAGCACCCACACACCTCGGGGGGGCGAAGAGACCCAGTACTTC. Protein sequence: CASTHTPRGGEETQYF.

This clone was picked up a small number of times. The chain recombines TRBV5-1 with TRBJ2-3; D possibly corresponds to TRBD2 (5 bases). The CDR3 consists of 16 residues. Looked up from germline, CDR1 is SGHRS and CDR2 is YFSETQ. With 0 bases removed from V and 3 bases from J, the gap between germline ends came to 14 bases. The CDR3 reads CASSLGGGLITDTQYF. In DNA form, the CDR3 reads TGCGCCAGCAGCTTGGGTGGCGGGTTAATTACAGATACGCAGTATTTT.